The 6 T cell receptor beta chains in this list originate from one sample, sequenced in a study of T cells in localized non-small cell lung cancer. Clones were read by immunoSEQ multiplex PCR, and TCRdb kept only the in-frame ones, dropping some. Here the sample spans over a thousand clones, more than 20% being singletons. The material was normal lung tissue next to the tumor, obtained before any cancer treatment. The origin of the receptors is a woman aged 40 to 75 with stage I lung adenocarcinoma.

This clone rates as medium-sized. The chain is built from TRBV11-3 and TRBJ2-3, with TRBD2 matching over 10 bases. V was pared by 5 bases and J by 2 bases, with 7 bases of the junction left unmatched. Germline values: CDR1 SGHNT, CDR2 YENEEA. This CDR3 spans 16 amino acids. CDR3 residues: CASSVSGGGFTDTQYF. As DNA, the CDR3 is TGTGCCAGCAGCGTCAGCGGGGGGGGCTTCACAGATACGCAGTATTTT. Based on the CDR3 plus reference TRBV11-3 and TRBJ2-3, the full variable domain is EAGVVQSPRYKIIEKKQPVAFWCNPISGHNTLYWYLQNLGQGPELLIRYENEEAVDDSQLPKDRFSAERLKGVDSTLKIQPAELGDSAVYLCASSVSGGGFTDTQYFGPGTRLTVL.

This clone rates as medium-sized. This chain connects TRBV6-8 to TRBJ2-5, with TRBD2 matching 13 bases. The CDR3 has 16 amino acids. The V segment lost 6 bases and the J segment 2 bases; nucleotides outside the gene matches: 6. Per the germline V gene, CDR1 is MNHGY and CDR2 is SAAAGT. The CDR3 nucleotides read TGTGCCAGCAGCTCAGGACTAGCGGGGGAACAAGAGACCCAGTACTTC. Protein product: CASSSGLAGEQETQYF.

This clone was recorded a few times. The genes are TRBV29-1 and TRBJ1-1, with D perhaps matching TRBD1 (5 bases). Germline V gene sequence: CDR1 SQVTM, CDR2 ANQGSEA. The CDR3 covers 13 residues. Trimming stripped 7 bases from V and 5 bases from J, with 17 bases between. Written as DNA, the CDR3 is TGCAGCGCAACCACGGGGGGAGAAACTGAAGCTTTCTTT. The encoded protein is CSATTGGETEAFF.

The chain employs TRBV19 and TRBJ2-5, with D maybe TRBD2 (5 bases). Trimming took 1 base from V and 5 from J, leaving 5 bases between them. Per germline, CDR1 LNHDA and CDR2 SQIVND (reference sequence). The CDR3 has 12 residues. The CDR3 loop reads CASSIAGETQYF. CDR3 coding DNA: TGTGCCAGTAGTATAGCGGGGGAGACCCAGTACTTC.

This chain links TRBV25-1 with TRBJ1-4, with 9 nucleotides matching TRBD1. In germline, CDR1 is MGHDK, CDR2 SYGVNS. The CDR3 length is 14 residues. With V trimmed by 7 bases and J by 7 bases, 7 bases remained unmatched. CDR3 amino acids: CASTERGQGEKLFF. The CDR3 nucleotides read TGTGCCAGCACCGAGAGGGGACAGGGTGAAAAACTGTTTTTT.

This sequence joins TRBV9 and TRBJ2-7, with 12 bases lining up with TRBD2. The CDR3 is 18 amino acids. Germline CDR1 reads SGDLS; CDR2 reads YYNGEE. J was trimmed by 0 bases and V by 4 bases; bases with no gene match: 11. As DNA, the CDR3 is TGTGCCAGCAGCCGTGGACTAGCGGGAAGGCCTTTCTCCTACGAGCAGTACTTC. Its protein is CASSRGLAGRPFSYEQYF.